This record looks at one T cell receptor (beta chain) sequence and its context. Its antigen is not identified. Measured with immunoSEQ multiplex PCR; TCRdb has only the in-frame clones, and not every one. The sample includes some 70,000 clones, under 90% seen only once; the top ten take over 13%. The V end was cut by 0 bases, the J end by 8 bases, with 8 bases between. The germline gives CDR1 MNHEY, CDR2 SVGAGI. The CDR3 has 14 residues. The sample is drawn from a study of T cell responses to AZD1222 COVID-19 vaccine. Study-wide findings and caveats: Repertoires were sampled only after the peak T cell response. Elevations in Spike-specific TCR breadth and depth followed administration of two AZD1222 doses.

The specimen comprised peripheral blood, sampled 28 days after the second AZD1222 dose. The chain carries TRBV6-5 and TRBJ1-6, with a tentative D call TRBD1 (5 bases). This clonotype was sampled from an adult who received the AZD1222 COVID-19 vaccine. The CDR3 is CASSYSRGDSPLHF. In DNA form, the CDR3 reads TGTGCCAGCAGTTACTCGAGGGGTGATTCACCCCTCCACTTT.